One and the same sample provided the 28 T cell receptor beta chains below, sequenced in a study of CD8 T cells in Susac syndrome. Reverse transcription of 0.5 to 1 ug RNA was performed with random hexamers. MiXCR, applied by TCRdb to the immunoSEQ multiplex PCR reads, yields one record per CDR3 protein. The data contain 120,000 or so distinct CDR3 sequences, 96% of them seen just once; the ten biggest clones take up about 0.14%. The sample taken for sequencing was CD4+ T cells from PBMCs. Source of these receptors: a human donor with Susac syndrome.

This chain joins TRBV10-3 and TRBJ1-1; 7 bases are a match to TRBD1. This CDR3 contains 16 residues. CDR1 and CDR2 from the germline V gene are ENHRY and SYGVKD. Trimming cost V 6 bases and J 1 base; bases outside gene matches: 11. CDR3 loop: CAIRTSRDSPNTEAFF. The CDR3 DNA reads as TGTGCCATCAGGACGAGCCGGGACAGCCCGAACACTGAAGCTTTCTTT.

This clonotype was seen just once. The chain recombines TRBV28 with TRBJ2-3; TRBD1 agrees at 7 bases. Germline trimming cut 5 bases from V and 5 bases from J; bases unmatched to any gene: 7. This CDR3 has 14 residues. Germline V CDR1 and CDR2: MDHEN, SYDVKM. The CDR3 loop reads CASSMTGRGDTQYF. CDR3 bases: TGTGCCAGCAGTATGACAGGGAGAGGAGATACGCAGTATTTT.

This chain connects TRBV18 to TRBJ2-7; TRBD1 aligns across 7 bases. CDR1 is KGHSH and CDR2 is LQKENI in the germline V gene. J gave up 2 bases and V 3 bases, and 7 bases lay outside the gene matches. This CDR3 has 15 amino acids. This chain's CDR3 is CASSPGTAVTYEQYF. DNA of the CDR3: TGTGCCAGCTCACCTGGGACAGCCGTTACCTACGAGCAGTACTTC.

The chain couples TRBV3-1 to TRBJ1-1; D uncertain. This CDR3 region has 14 residues. V lost 4 bases, J lost 0 bases, and 9 bases lay in between. Germline CDR1 and CDR2: LGHDT and YNNKEL (reference sequence). CDR3 sequence reads: CASSPQRLNTEAFF. The CDR3 region has the DNA TGTGCCAGCAGCCCCCAACGGCTGAACACTGAAGCTTTCTTT. The full variable domain, completed using reference TRBV3-1 and TRBJ1-1, is DTAVSQTPKYLVTQMGNDKSIKCEQNLGHDTMYWYKQDSKKFLKIMFSYNNKELIINETVPNRFSPKSPDKAHLNLHINSLELGDSAVYFCASSPQRLNTEAFFGQGTRLTVV.

The chain recombines TRBV5-1 with TRBJ2-2; D is perhaps TRBD1 or TRBD2 (5 bases each). V lost 5 bases and J 0 bases, leaving 11 bases between the germline ends. Germline CDR1 SGHRS, CDR2 YFSETQ. There are 15 residues in the CDR3. In DNA, the CDR3 is TGCGCCAGCAGTTGGGGGTCGGCGAACACCGGGGAGCTGTTTTTT. Its protein product is CASSWGSANTGELFF.

Here the CDR3 DNA reads TGTGCCAGCAGTACGGGTTCGGCCGGGGAGCTGTTTTTT. It yields the protein CASSTGSAGELFF. This chain links TRBV28 with TRBJ2-2; D not certain. Per germline, CDR1 MDHEN and CDR2 SYDVKM. This CDR3 is 13 amino acids long. Trimming removed 5 bases at V and 6 bases at J, with 10 bases between.

V is TRBV4-1 and J is TRBJ2-5; 15 positions match TRBD2. CDR1 and CDR2 from the germline V gene are MGHRA and YSYEKL. The CDR3 runs 19 residues. The trim removed 4 bases at V and 1 base at J, leaving 10 bases unmatched. Written as DNA, the CDR3 is TGCGCCAGCAGCCGCGGGACTAGCGGGAGGTCCGGCCGCCAAGAGACCCAGTACTTC. Translation: CASSRGTSGRSGRQETQYF.

This sequence joins TRBV3-1 and TRBJ2-7, with D uncertain. The CDR3 runs 13 residues. From germline, CDR1 is LGHDT and CDR2 YNNKEL (reference sequence). Between the trimmed V and J ends, which lost 4 bases and 4 bases, there was a span of 11 bases. In nucleotides, the CDR3 is TGTGCCAGCAGCCTACTCTCAAGGTACGAGCAGTACTTC. Its translation: CASSLLSRYEQYF.

This chain uses TRBV12-3 or TRBV12-4 with TRBJ2-1; D is unclear. The CDR3 runs 13 residues. V lost 5 bases and J lost 9, with 14 bases in between. The CDR3 is CASSPTYSGEQFF. As DNA, the CDR3 is TGTGCCAGCAGTCCGACTTATTCGGGTGAGCAGTTCTTC.

The rearrangement uses TRBV7-9 and TRBJ1-2; tentatively, D is TRBD1 (6 bases). Germline V gene data show CDR1 as SEHNR and CDR2 as FQNEAQ (reference sequence). The CDR3 has 15 residues. V lost 4 bases to trimming and J lost 6 bases, with 18 bases between them. DNA for the CDR3: TGTGCCAGCAGCTCTCCGGGCAGGGGCCAGCATGGCTACACCTTC. Translated: CASSSPGRGQHGYTF.

CDR3 amino acids: CASSPEEGTLNTEAFF. For the CDR3, the DNA is TGTGCCAGCAGTCCCGAGGAGGGGACACTGAACACTGAAGCTTTCTTT. V usage is TRBV6-2 or TRBV6-3 and J usage is TRBJ1-1; TRBD1 is a possible D gene (6 bases). Trimming left V 5 bases short and J 0 bases short, with 16 bases between. Germline V gives CDR1 MNHEY, CDR2 SVGEGT. This CDR3 contains 16 residues.

This clonotype was picked up one time. The rearrangement links TRBV20-1 to TRBJ2-7; TRBD2 agrees at 10 bases. Germline CDR1 reads DFQATT; CDR2 reads SNEGSKA (reference sequence). Unmatched junction bases numbered 13, after V lost 5 bases and J lost 0 bases. This CDR3 has 17 amino acids. The CDR3 sequence: CSAGGTSVVGGSYEQYF. The CDR3 bases are TGCAGTGCTGGGGGGACTAGCGTCGTTGGGGGCTCCTACGAGCAGTACTTC.

The chain joins TRBV5-1 to TRBJ2-3; the D gene is possibly TRBD2 (6 bases). V was clipped by 0 bases and J by 5 bases, with 10 bases between them. Germline V CDR1 and CDR2: SGHRS, YFSETQ. The CDR3 totals 14 residues. The CDR3 here is CASSLEASEDTQYF. CDR3 in DNA: TGCGCCAGCAGCTTGGAGGCTAGCGAAGATACGCAGTATTTT. The complete variable domain, with remaining parts taken from reference TRBV5-1 and TRBJ2-3, reads KAGVTQTPRYLIKTRGQQVTLSCSPISGHRSVSWYQQTPGQGLQFLFEYFSETQRNKGNFPGRFSGRQFSNSRSEMNVSTLELGDSALYLCASSLEASEDTQYFGPGTRLTVL.

This sequence joins TRBV6-2 or TRBV6-3 and TRBJ2-7; 8 bases map to TRBD2. In germline, CDR1 is MNHEY, CDR2 SVGEGT. J lost 3 bases, V lost 7 bases, and 5 bases had no gene match. This CDR3 is built from 13 residues. The CDR3 sequence is CASKGSGVYEQYF. The CDR3 region has the DNA TGTGCCAGCAAGGGTAGCGGGGTCTACGAGCAGTACTTC.

This chain joins TRBV20-1 and TRBJ2-7; D could derive from TRBD1 or TRBD2 (5 bases each). CDR1 is DFQATT, CDR2 SNEGSKA, per germline (reference sequence). The CDR3 extends over 12 amino acids. V shed 7 bases and J shed 6 bases, with 16 bases lying between them. CDR3: CSGLGPVSEQYF. DNA for the CDR3: TGCAGTGGGCTGGGACCCGTGAGCGAGCAGTACTTC.

The V gene is TRBV5-1, the J gene TRBJ1-4; the D gene is possibly TRBD1 (6 bases). Looked up from germline, CDR1 is SGHRS and CDR2 is YFSETQ. Between the trimmed V and J ends, which lost 0 bases and 2 bases, there was a span of 8 bases. The CDR3 spans 15 residues. CDR3 in amino acids: CASSLEGGTNEKLFF. DNA of the CDR3: TGCGCCAGCAGCTTGGAAGGGGGGACTAATGAAAAACTGTTTTTT.

V is TRBV18 and J is TRBJ1-1; D not resolved. The CDR3 totals 18 residues. CDR1 is KGHSH, CDR2 LQKENI, per germline. The V end lost 2 bases, the J end lost 0 bases, and 19 bases lay between the germline ends. The CDR3 nucleotides read TGTGCCAGCTCACCAATGGCACAATACGGAATGATGAACACTGAAGCTTTCTTT. Its translation is CASSPMAQYGMMNTEAFF.

The J gene is TRBJ2-5, the V gene TRBV12-3 or TRBV12-4, with D possibly matching TRBD2 (7 bases). The CDR3 is 17 amino acids. Trimming shortened V by 7 bases and J by 5 bases, and 26 bases separated the two germline ends. The CDR3 DNA sequence: TGTGCCAGCACCCCGGGGGAGGGCAGGGGAAGAGGGGAGACCCAGTACTTC. Translated: CASTPGEGRGRGETQYF.

V and J are TRBV3-1 and TRBJ2-5; TRBD1 might be the D (5 bases). Germline values: CDR1 LGHDT, CDR2 YNNKEL (reference sequence). The CDR3 totals 12 residues. V was clipped by 0 bases and J by 7 bases, with 6 bases between them. In nucleotides, the CDR3 is TGTGCCAGCAGCCAAGATAGGGGGACCCAGTACTTC. Its translation is CASSQDRGTQYF.

This chain uses TRBV20-1 with TRBJ2-7, with a tentative D call TRBD2 (5 bases). Germline V CDR1 and CDR2: DFQATT, SNEGSKA (reference sequence). V dropped 4 bases and J dropped 3 bases, with 16 bases sitting between them. The CDR3 is made up of 14 amino acids. The CDR3, as DNA: TGCAGTGCTATTCGAGTGGAGGCGGTCTACGAGCAGTACTTC. It is translated as CSAIRVEAVYEQYF.

The chain carries TRBV29-1 and TRBJ1-5; TRBD1 agrees at 7 bases. Germline CDR1 and CDR2: SQVTM and ANQGSEA. The CDR3 consists of 16 residues. The V segment lost 4 bases and the J segment 1 base; nucleotides outside the gene matches: 10. The CDR3 sequence is CSVVVGQADSNQPQHF. DNA of the CDR3: TGCAGCGTTGTCGTCGGACAGGCAGACAGCAATCAGCCCCAGCATTTT.

This chain connects TRBV14 to TRBJ2-5; D possibly corresponds to TRBD1 (6 bases). The CDR3 consists of 11 residues. The V gene's germline CDR1 is SGHDN and CDR2 FVKESK. The V and J ends lost 1 base and 12 bases respectively, with 9 bases between them. CDR3 nucleotides: TGTGCCAGCAGCCAAGTAGGACAGAAGTACTTC. It yields the protein CASSQVGQKYF.

The genes are TRBV20-1 and TRBJ1-2; possible D gene TRBD1, 5 bases. Trimming left V 5 bases short and J 0 bases short, with 19 bases between. Per the germline V gene, CDR1 is DFQATT and CDR2 is SNEGSKA (reference sequence). The CDR3 contains 16 residues. The CDR3 DNA follows: TGCAGTGCTCTCCTTCGACAGCTAGCAACTAACTATGGCTACACCTTC. It yields the protein CSALLRQLATNYGYTF.

The chain carries TRBV4-2 and TRBJ2-1; the match to TRBD1 covers 7 bases. This CDR3 spans 16 amino acids. V dropped 1 base and J dropped 6; count of bases not matched to a gene: 9. In germline, CDR1 is LGHNA, CDR2 YNFKEQ. CDR3 nucleotides: TGTGCCAGCAGCCAAGGGACGAACAGGGGCGGCAATGAGCAGTTCTTC. It translates to CASSQGTNRGGNEQFF.

V is TRBV5-1 and J is TRBJ2-1; 8 bases fit TRBD2. The CDR3 is made up of 16 amino acids. V lost 0 bases and J lost 7; bases outside the gene matches: 9. Germline V gives CDR1 SGHRS, CDR2 YFSETQ. The CDR3 bases are TGCGCCAGCAGCTTGGAGGGACTAGTGGCGGGGAATGAGCAGTTCTTC. It encodes CASSLEGLVAGNEQFF.

The rearrangement uses TRBV7-8 and TRBJ1-1, with D possibly matching TRBD1 (5 bases). Deletions cut 1 base from V and 0 bases from J, with 9 bases between. The CDR3 consists of 15 residues. Germline CDR1 reads SGHVS; CDR2 reads FQNEAQ. The CDR3 bases are TGTGCCAGCAGCTTAGTCGCAGGGTTGAACACTGAAGCTTTCTTT. Translated, it gives CASSLVAGLNTEAFF.

This chain links TRBV10-3 with TRBJ2-7; perhaps TRBD1 as D (5 bases). Germline assignment: CDR1 ENHRY and CDR2 SYGVKD. The CDR3 totals 13 residues. V was shortened by 5 bases and J by 2 bases, with 10 bases between the two germline ends. The CDR3 is CAISRQLTYEQYF. The CDR3 DNA follows: TGTGCCATCAGTCGACAGCTGACCTACGAGCAGTACTTC.

V gene TRBV2 combines with J gene TRBJ2-1; 10 bases fit TRBD2. The CDR3 totals 13 residues. V shed 11 bases, J shed 6 bases, and the junction held 7 bases outside the gene matches. From germline, CDR1 is SNHLY and CDR2 FYNNEI. The CDR3 sequence is CAGPASGGNEQFF. The CDR3 nucleotides read TGTGCCGGTCCCGCTAGCGGGGGCAATGAGCAGTTCTTC.